This TCR beta chain emerged from a study of T cell repertoires in cytomegalovirus infection. Study background: Well-studied HLA-B-restricted epitopes and recently identified HLA-C-restricted epitopes of CMV were both used in the study. General observations from the study: HLA-C-restricted CMV-specific TCR beta clonotypes prevailed in the ex vivo response.

In TCRdb, the reads were re-called with MiXCR into one record per CDR3 protein. This sample carries nearly 700,000 distinct CDR3 sequences, roughly 30% of them seen once, and the ten largest clones take 15% to 20%. This clonotype has a handful of counts. Its antigen is unidentified. The sequencing here drew on cultured PBMCs, taken from culture after CMV antigen stimulation. This sequence was found in a human donor in good health (CMV status not recorded). Some clones in this sample may be carry-over from other donors' samples.

CDR3: CASKGGGSVDYNEQFF. CDR3 bases: TGTGCCAGCAAGGGCGGCGGGAGTGTCGACTACAATGAGCAGTTCTTC. This chain links TRBV2 with TRBJ2-1; 7 bases map to TRBD2. The CDR3 runs to 16 residues. V dropped 7 bases and J dropped 3; count of bases not matched to a gene: 12. Germline values: CDR1 SNHLY, CDR2 FYNNEI.